This T cell receptor beta chain derives from a study of blood T cell repertoires in COVID-19. The table lists this clone with a count of one. Trimming removed 1 base from V and 5 bases from J, with 8 bases in between. The CDR3 consists of 14 residues. Germline values: CDR1 SGHVS, CDR2 FNYEAQ. The table came from immunoSEQ multiplex PCR; TCRdb's copy has only in-frame clones and leaves some out. Of approximately 300,000 clones listed, roughly 86% are singletons. Specimen: peripheral blood. The genes are TRBV7-6 and TRBJ2-2; D uncertain. The receptor comes from a woman between 50 and 59 years old with acute or convalescent COVID-19. CDR3 protein: CASSLGRETGELFF. CDR3 nucleotides: TGTGCCAGCAGCTTAGGTCGAGAAACCGGGGAGCTGTTTTTT.